This TCR beta chain was profiled in a study of T-cell memory formation after mild COVID-19. Study at large: Largely donor-specific sequence clusters came from a couple of donors.

With respect to this clonotype: Its specificity is not known.

General study results and limits: Several responding clones turned up in pre-infection memory, indicating that cross-reactive memory may have taken part. While clones contracting from day 15 to 85 were balanced between CD4 and CD8, later expanders leaned CD4+. The study found contracting CD4+ clones mainly in CM and EM and contracting CD8+ clones in EMRA.

Via MiXCR, TCRdb re-called the 5' RACE reads, giving one row per CDR3 protein. Of approximately 240,000 distinct CDR3 sequences detected, 16% appear once; the ten largest clones hold approximately 3.5%. The specimen was PBMCs or a T cell subset sorted from them (not recorded which). This TCR derives from a man between 18 and 29 years old who had mild COVID-19 (a few samples of this study predate the infection). Cell type and time point are not known.

DNA of the CDR3: TGTGCCATCTCTTCGACAGTAGACTATGGCTACACCTTC. Translation gives CAISSTVDYGYTF. The chain links TRBV28 to TRBJ1-2, with a possible D match to TRBD1 (5 bases). With 10 bases removed from V and 3 bases from J, the gap between germline ends came to 15 bases. This CDR3 comprises 13 residues. Germline lookup yields CDR1 MDHEN and CDR2 SYDVKM.